This TCR beta chain emerged from a study of CD8 T cells in ankylosing spondylitis. Trimming cost V 3 bases and J 5 bases, with 13 bases left between them. The CDR3 runs 14 residues. CDR1 and CDR2 from the germline V gene are KGHSH and LQKENI. TCRdb reprocessed the 5' RACE reads with MiXCR, giving one entry per CDR3 protein. The sample yields roughly 64,000 distinct CDR3 sequences, 6% to 8% seen once. This clonotype has more than one count but fewer than ten. The sequence derives from a male donor with ankylosing spondylitis. This chain joins TRBV18 and TRBJ1-2; D gene unclear. Sequencing input: synovial fluid, either unsorted or a sorted T cell fraction (not recorded which). Here the CDR3 DNA reads TGTGCCAGCTCACCTTCGGCCCCCGAGTATGGCTACACCTTC. Translation gives CASSPSAPEYGYTF.